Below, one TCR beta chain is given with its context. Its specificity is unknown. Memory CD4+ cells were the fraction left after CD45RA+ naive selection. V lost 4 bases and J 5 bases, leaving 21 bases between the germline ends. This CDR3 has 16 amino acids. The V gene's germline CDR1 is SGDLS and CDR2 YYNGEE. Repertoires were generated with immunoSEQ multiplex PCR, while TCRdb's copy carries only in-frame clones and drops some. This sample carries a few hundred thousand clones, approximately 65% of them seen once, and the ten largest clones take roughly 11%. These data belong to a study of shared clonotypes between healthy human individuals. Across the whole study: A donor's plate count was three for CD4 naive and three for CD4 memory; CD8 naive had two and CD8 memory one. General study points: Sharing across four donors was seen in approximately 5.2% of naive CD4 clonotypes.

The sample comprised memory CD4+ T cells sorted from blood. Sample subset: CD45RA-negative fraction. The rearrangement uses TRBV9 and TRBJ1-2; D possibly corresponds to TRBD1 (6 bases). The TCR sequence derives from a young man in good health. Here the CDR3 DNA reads TGTGCCAGCAGCCCGGACAGAACGCCGGGAGAGTATGGCTACACCTTC. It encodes CASSPDRTPGEYGYTF. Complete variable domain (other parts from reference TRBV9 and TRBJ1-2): DSGVTQTPKHLITATGQRVTLRCSPRSGDLSVYWYQQSLDQGLQFLIQYYNGEERAKGNILERFSAQQFPDLHSELNLSSLELGDSALYFCASSPDRTPGEYGYTFGSGTRLTVV.